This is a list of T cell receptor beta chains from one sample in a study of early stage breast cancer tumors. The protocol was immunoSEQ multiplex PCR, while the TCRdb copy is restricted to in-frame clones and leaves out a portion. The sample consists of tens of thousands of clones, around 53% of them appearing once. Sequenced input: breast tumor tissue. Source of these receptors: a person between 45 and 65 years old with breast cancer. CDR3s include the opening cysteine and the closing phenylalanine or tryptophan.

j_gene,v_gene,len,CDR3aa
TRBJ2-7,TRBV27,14,CASSPQRVLYEQYF
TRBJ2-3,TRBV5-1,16,CASSHMTSGYTDTQYF
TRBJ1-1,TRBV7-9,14,CASSYAGGNTEAFF
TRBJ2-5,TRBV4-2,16,CASSQDRLAGEETQYF
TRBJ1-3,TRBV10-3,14,CAFRPTVSGNTIYF
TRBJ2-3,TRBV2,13,CASSRKSKDTQYF
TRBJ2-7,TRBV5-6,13,CASSFWGEDEQYF
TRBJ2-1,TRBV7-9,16,CASSLLKGYGYNEQFF
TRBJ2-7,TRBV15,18,CATSRVPRASPLYYEQYF
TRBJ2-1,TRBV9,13,CASSVGQDNEQFF
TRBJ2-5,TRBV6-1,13,CASDGSGIETQYF
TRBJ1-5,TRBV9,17,CASSVGATPGGNQPQHF
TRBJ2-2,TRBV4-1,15,CASSPGQEFTGELFF
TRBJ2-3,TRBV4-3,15,CASSRRYDATDTQYF
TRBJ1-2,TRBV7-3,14,CASGEGQGNYGYTF
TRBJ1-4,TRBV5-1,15,CASSETVATNEKLFF
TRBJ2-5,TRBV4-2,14,CASSQDGLEETQYF
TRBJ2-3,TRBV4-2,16,CASSQGFSGSTDTQYF
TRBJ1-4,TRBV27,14,CASSFGATNEKLFF
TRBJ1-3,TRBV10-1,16,CASKSPGGLEGNTIYF
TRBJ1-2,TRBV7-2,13,CASSLEGPWGYTF
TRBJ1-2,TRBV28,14,CASSPLGLNYGYTF
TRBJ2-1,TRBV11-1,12,CASSYERVEQFF
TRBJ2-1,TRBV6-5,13,CASSYSDYNEQFF
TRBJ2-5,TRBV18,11,CASSPQETQYF
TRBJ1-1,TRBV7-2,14,CASSLTDRNTEAFF
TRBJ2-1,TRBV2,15,CASSERLAGDVEQFF
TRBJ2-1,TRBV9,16,CASSVELAGLYNEQFF
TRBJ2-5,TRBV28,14,CASSIGGMWETQYF
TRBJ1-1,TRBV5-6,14,CASSLGNRDTEAFF
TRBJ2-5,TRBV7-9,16,CASSLAGGRGGETQYF
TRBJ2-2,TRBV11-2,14,CASSPRTAFGELFF
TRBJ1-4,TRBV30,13,CAWSAGEGVKLFF
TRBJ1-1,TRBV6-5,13,CASTLNKGTEAFF
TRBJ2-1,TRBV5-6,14,CASSLGRPYNEQFF
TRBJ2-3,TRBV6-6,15,CASSTRTSPTDTQYF
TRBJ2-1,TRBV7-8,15,CASSKSSGPYNEQFF
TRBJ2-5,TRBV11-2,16,CASSQDMIAAEGTQYF
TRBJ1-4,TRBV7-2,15,CASSLQAATNEKLFF
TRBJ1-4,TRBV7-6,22,CASSHTAIMMAAGGGTNEKLFF
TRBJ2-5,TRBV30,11,CAWSWLETQYF
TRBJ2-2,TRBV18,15,CASSPLGRAAGELFF
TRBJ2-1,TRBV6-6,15,CASSPLAGGRVEQFF
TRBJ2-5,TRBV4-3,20,CASSQDLGTGGISVQETQYF
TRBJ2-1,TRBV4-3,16,CASSQDGLAPYNEQFF
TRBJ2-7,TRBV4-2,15,CASSLSGLDLYEQYF
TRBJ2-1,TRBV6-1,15,CASSEGLGSYNEQFF
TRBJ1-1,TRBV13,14,CASSVQGIDTEAFF
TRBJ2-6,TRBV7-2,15,CASSRTSARANVLTF